The 32 T cell receptor beta chains reported below all come from one sample, sequenced in a study of OX40 agonist ivuxolimab in advanced cancers. Receptor amplification or capture employed the immunoSEQ multiplex PCR assay. In its TCRdb copy, this immuneACCESS table keeps in-frame sequences only and misses some clones. Where compared with another copy, unresolved V genes explain less than half of these, and the others have no known cause. The sample table lists 95,000 to 150,000 clones, just over 90% of them with a count of one. The top ten clones comprise roughly 0.15% of the sample. This specimen consisted of CD4+ or CD8+ T cells sorted from blood, obtained in a trial of the OX40 agonist ivuxolimab. Every receptor here comes from an adult with an advanced solid tumor such as melanoma, head and neck, liver or kidney cancer.

The DNA of the CDR3 is TGCACCTACGGGGGGGCTCAATATGGCTACACCTTC. It encodes CTYGGAQYGYTF. This chain uses TRBV29-1 with TRBJ1-2, with D perhaps TRBD1 (6 bases). This CDR3 spans 12 amino acids. In germline, CDR1 is SQVTM, CDR2 ANQGSEA.

The rearrangement uses TRBV6-1 and TRBJ1-5; the D is unclear. CDR3 length equals 15 residues. Germline lookup yields CDR1 MNHNS and CDR2 SASEGT. The V end was cut by 7 bases, the J end by 5 bases, with 18 bases between. As DNA, the CDR3 is TGTGCCAGCAAGGCCGGGGTCTTTGTCGATCAGCCCCAGCATTTT. Encoded protein: CASKAGVFVDQPQHF.

The rearrangement joins TRBV7-2 to TRBJ1-3; D might be TRBD1 (6 bases). Trimming removed 5 bases at V and 2 bases at J, with 13 bases between. This CDR3 is 15 amino acids long. Germline V CDR1 and CDR2: SGHTA, FQGNSA. CDR3 protein: CASSPDRTTGNTIYF. As DNA, the CDR3 is TGTGCCAGCAGCCCCGACAGGACTACTGGAAACACCATATATTTT.

The V gene is TRBV18, the J gene TRBJ1-1; D remains ambiguous. Germline-derived CDR1 and CDR2 are KGHSH and LQKENI. CDR3 size: 14 residues. The germline V and J ends were trimmed by 6 bases and 0 bases, with 11 bases remaining between them. CDR3 nucleotide sequence: TGTGCCAGCTCTTACCTACAGCTGAACACTGAAGCTTTCTTT. Residues: CASSYLQLNTEAFF.

The J gene is TRBJ1-4, the V gene TRBV29-1; tentative D call: TRBD1 (5 bases). Trimming removed 4 bases from V and 7 bases from J, with 19 bases in between. The CDR3 is 15 amino acids. The germline V gene has CDR1 SQVTM and CDR2 ANQGSEA. The CDR3 coding sequence is TGCAGCGTTGCTCGAGAACGGGGGAAGGGTGAAAAACTGTTTTTT. This encodes CSVARERGKGEKLFF.

This sequence joins TRBV10-2 and TRBJ1-3, with 9 positions matching TRBD1. J was trimmed by 4 bases and V by 5 bases; bases with no gene match: 12. The germline V gene has CDR1 WSHSY and CDR2 SAAADI. CDR3 length: 17 residues. The CDR3 here is CASSRGAGTGSGNTIYF. The CDR3 DNA reads as TGCGCCAGCAGTCGTGGGGCTGGGACAGGGTCCGGAAACACCATATATTTT.

J is TRBJ1-1 and V is TRBV19; 9 bases match TRBD1. V dropped 6 bases and J dropped 0; count of bases not matched to a gene: 11. The germline CDR1 and CDR2 sequences are LNHDA and SQIVND (reference sequence). CDR3 size: 17 residues. The CDR3 loop reads CASSQPGQGPMNTEAFF. CDR3 nucleotides: TGTGCCAGTAGCCAACCGGGACAGGGACCAATGAACACTGAAGCTTTCTTT.

This chain joins TRBV19 and TRBJ2-3, with D possibly being TRBD1 (5 bases). The germline CDR1 and CDR2 sequences are LNHDA and SQIVND (reference sequence). The CDR3 totals 14 residues. Deletions cut 7 bases from V and 1 base from J, with 12 bases between. CDR3 bases: TGTGCCAGTACCCACTCCAGGGGCACAGATACGCAGTATTTT. As protein: CASTHSRGTDTQYF.

The chain links TRBV19 to TRBJ1-1; the D is unclear. The CDR3 extends over 14 amino acids. CDR1 LNHDA and CDR2 SQIVND come from the germline V gene (reference sequence). Trimming cost V 3 bases and J 8 bases, with 16 bases left between them. The CDR3 here is CASSINYLGAEAFF. The CDR3 DNA reads as TGTGCCAGTAGTATCAATTATCTAGGAGCCGAAGCTTTCTTT.

The gene calls are TRBV19 and TRBJ1-3; D ambiguous. Trimming took off 3 bases at V and 2 bases at J, with 11 bases between the two ends. Per germline, CDR1 LNHDA and CDR2 SQIVND (reference sequence). The CDR3 runs 15 residues. CDR3 coding DNA: TGTGCCAGTAGTATCGGGGTTAGCCCTGGAAACACCATATATTTT. It encodes CASSIGVSPGNTIYF.

The CDR3 sequence: CASSLLGLNTGELFF. For the CDR3, the DNA is TGTGCCAGCAGCTTACTGGGTTTGAACACCGGGGAGCTGTTTTTT. The gene calls are TRBV7-2 and TRBJ2-2; D gene ambiguous. V was trimmed by 2 bases and J by 1 base, leaving 8 bases between them. This CDR3 region has 15 residues. Germline CDR1 SGHTA, CDR2 FQGNSA.

The chain uses TRBV5-1 and TRBJ1-6; 8 nucleotides line up with TRBD1. This CDR3 has 17 amino acids. The J segment lost 2 bases and the V segment lost 4 bases, leaving 8 bases of the junction unmatched. Germline CDR1 SGHRS, CDR2 YFSETQ. In nucleotides, the CDR3 is TGCGCCAGCAGCGGGACAGGATCCGACACCTATAATTCACCCCTCCACTTT. The encoded protein is CASSGTGSDTYNSPLHF.

This chain links TRBV5-5 with TRBJ2-5, with TRBD2 matching 10 bases. This CDR3 has 16 amino acids. V was pared by 4 bases and J by 0 bases, with 6 bases of the junction left unmatched. CDR1 is SGHKS and CDR2 is YYEKEE in the germline V gene (reference sequence). CDR3: CASSIGLAANQETQYF. The CDR3 nucleotides are TGTGCCAGCAGCATCGGACTAGCGGCTAACCAAGAGACCCAGTACTTC.

The V call is TRBV11-3, the J call TRBJ2-1, with D possibly TRBD2 on 6 matching bases. CDR1 is SGHNT and CDR2 is YENEEA in the germline V gene. This CDR3 comprises 15 residues. The V and J ends lost 0 bases and 16 bases respectively, with 22 bases between them. The CDR3 coding sequence is TGTGCCAGCAGCTTAGATCTGGGGCGGGACCAAGAGATTTTCTTC. Translating it yields CASSLDLGRDQEIFF.

This chain links TRBV6-1 with TRBJ2-7; no clear D gene. The CDR3 runs 13 residues. Germline lookup yields CDR1 MNHNS and CDR2 SASEGT. Trimming removed 7 bases from V and 6 bases from J, with 16 bases in between. The CDR3 DNA follows: TGTGCCAGCACCCTACGGGCTAGTCCCGAGCAGTACTTC. This sequence encodes CASTLRASPEQYF.

The chain links TRBV6-6 to TRBJ2-2, with D perhaps being TRBD1 or TRBD2 (5 bases each). With 5 bases removed from V and 2 bases from J, the gap between germline ends came to 12 bases. Germline V gene lookup returns CDR1 MNHNY and CDR2 SVGAGI (reference sequence). This CDR3 contains 15 residues. The CDR3, as DNA: TGTGCCAGCAGTGCCCGGGACCAAAACACCGGGGAGCTGTTTTTT. Its translation is CASSARDQNTGELFF.

CDR3 region: CASSIRWSTEAFF. The CDR3 DNA is TGTGCCAGCAGCATTCGGTGGAGCACTGAAGCTTTCTTT. This chain uses TRBV7-2 with TRBJ1-1; D remains ambiguous. The CDR3 extends over 13 amino acids. Per germline, CDR1 SGHTA and CDR2 FQGNSA. With 5 bases removed from V and 4 bases from J, the gap between germline ends came to 11 bases.

The V gene is TRBV7-9, the J gene TRBJ2-2; D is possibly TRBD1 or TRBD2 (6 bases each). V shed 5 bases and J shed 8 bases, with 12 bases lying between them. CDR1 is SEHNR, CDR2 FQNEAQ, per germline (reference sequence). There are 13 residues in the CDR3. CDR3 nucleotide sequence: TGTGCCAGCAGCGCAAGGGGGACTGGGGAGCTGTTTTTT. Encoded protein: CASSARGTGELFF.

The genes are TRBV7-9 and TRBJ2-2, with D possibly being TRBD2 (5 bases). The V and J ends lost 2 bases and 4 bases respectively, with 11 bases between them. CDR3 size: 15 residues. Germline values: CDR1 SEHNR, CDR2 FQNEAQ (reference sequence). The CDR3 here is CASSLTGNPTGELFF. Here the CDR3 DNA reads TGTGCCAGCAGCTTAACCGGGAACCCCACCGGGGAGCTGTTTTTT.

The chain carries TRBV9 and TRBJ2-2, with a possible D match to TRBD1 (6 bases). The CDR3 contains 16 residues. Trimming took off 5 bases at V and 0 bases at J, with 14 bases between the two ends. The germline V gene encodes CDR1 SGDLS and CDR2 YYNGEE. The CDR3, as DNA: TGTGCCAGCAGTCAGAGGGGGTTCACGAACACCGGGGAGCTGTTTTTT. This gives the protein CASSQRGFTNTGELFF.

The gene calls are TRBV7-2 and TRBJ2-1, with 9 bases identical to TRBD2. This CDR3 spans 18 amino acids. CDR1 is SGHTA and CDR2 is FQGNSA in the germline V gene. V shed 0 bases and J 2 bases; nucleotides not matched to a gene: 8. CDR3 nucleotides: TGTGCCAGCAGCTTAGCGACCCGACTAGCGGTAGCCTACAATGAGCAGTTCTTC. Its translation: CASSLATRLAVAYNEQFF.

This sequence joins TRBV28 and TRBJ1-4; D is possibly TRBD1 (6 bases). Germline CDR1 MDHEN, CDR2 SYDVKM. V was clipped by 3 bases and J by 4 bases, with 18 bases between them. The length of the CDR3 is 17 residues. The CDR3 loop is CASSFNRGGIGNEKLFF. As DNA, the CDR3 is TGTGCCAGCAGTTTTAATCGCGGGGGCATAGGTAATGAAAAACTGTTTTTT.

The CDR3 region is CASSRTGQYGYTF. The CDR3 DNA reads TGTGCCAGCAGTCGGACAGGTCAATATGGCTACACCTTC. The genes are TRBV6-1 and TRBJ1-2; 7 bases are a match to TRBD1. Germline V gene data show CDR1 as MNHNS and CDR2 as SASEGT. V was clipped by 5 bases and J by 5 bases; unmatched bases: 5. The length of the CDR3 is 13 residues.

This clone was seen a few times. The chain is built from TRBV6-1 and TRBJ2-7; D is perhaps TRBD2 (7 bases). This CDR3 comprises 14 residues. Per the germline V gene, CDR1 is MNHNS and CDR2 is SASEGT. The V gene lost 6 bases and the J gene lost 3 bases, with 15 bases spanning the gap. The CDR3 sequence is CASRGKGGVYEQYF. The CDR3 DNA follows: TGTGCCAGCAGGGGTAAGGGGGGGGTCTACGAGCAGTACTTC.

The rearrangement links TRBV5-1 to TRBJ1-2, with TRBD1 matching over 7 bases. V trimming: 2 bases; J trimming: 8 bases; junction bases outside the gene matches: 9. This CDR3 is built from 14 residues. Germline CDR1 and CDR2: SGHRS and YFSETQ. CDR3 coding DNA: TGCGCCAGCAGCTTTGGAGGGGGCGCGGTAGGCTACACCTTC. Protein product: CASSFGGGAVGYTF.

This chain connects TRBV5-4 to TRBJ2-7, with 8 bases fitting TRBD2. There are 13 residues in the CDR3. Germline loops: CDR1 SGHNT, CDR2 YYREEE (reference sequence). Trimming took 4 bases from V and 7 from J; bases not matched to a gene: 7. CDR3 bases: TGTGCCAGCAGCCGGGAGGGGGGGAGAGAGCAGTACTTC. The encoded protein is CASSREGGREQYF.

The rearrangement uses TRBV7-2 and TRBJ2-7, with D possibly being TRBD1 or TRBD2 (5 bases each). The ends were cut back, 6 bases at V and 2 bases at J, with 20 bases in the middle. Germline CDR1 and CDR2: SGHTA and FQGNSA. The CDR3 has 16 amino acids. The CDR3 sequence: CASRPGRPKGAYEQYF. The CDR3 coding sequence is TGTGCCAGCAGACCGGGACGACCAAAAGGAGCCTACGAGCAGTACTTC.

The count of this clone is one. The chain carries TRBV29-1 and TRBJ2-5, with TRBD2 matching 10 bases. The end of the DNA aligns better with TRBJ2-7, so the J call may be wrong. This CDR3 contains 20 residues. The V gene's germline CDR1 is SQVTM and CDR2 ANQGSEA. For the CDR3, the DNA is TGCAGCGCCCAGGGGCAGGCTAGCGGGAGCCTTTCTGGTGACTTTTACGAGCAGTACTTC. Protein: CSAQGQASGSLSGDFYEQYF.

The chain joins TRBV19 to TRBJ1-2; perhaps TRBD1 as D (6 bases). The CDR3 is made up of 14 amino acids. Germline CDR1 reads LNHDA; CDR2 reads SQIVND (reference sequence). Between the trimmed V and J ends, which lost 6 bases and 5 bases, there was a span of 16 bases. DNA for the CDR3: TGTGCCAGTAGCAACAGGGCAGGAAGGTATGGCTACACCTTC. This translates into CASSNRAGRYGYTF.

V gene TRBV6-5 combines with J gene TRBJ1-5; 8 bases agree with TRBD1. The CDR3 contains 15 residues. After removal of 0 bases from V and 3 bases from J, the junction contained 1 base not matched to a gene. CDR1 and CDR2 (germline): MNHEY, SVGAGI. CDR3 in DNA: TGTGCCAGCAGTTACTCGGGACAGGCCAATCAGCCCCAGCATTTT. This sequence encodes CASSYSGQANQPQHF.

This clone was detected once. The J gene is TRBJ1-3, the V gene TRBV6-1; D uncertain. V lost 3 bases, J lost 4 bases, and 16 bases lay in between. Germline V lookup: CDR1 MNHNS, CDR2 SASEGT. This CDR3 contains 16 residues. Written as DNA, the CDR3 is TGTGCCAGCAGTGATAAGGGCCTACCCCGAGGAAACACCATATATTTT. Protein sequence: CASSDKGLPRGNTIYF.

The V call is TRBV25-1, the J call TRBJ2-2, with D tentatively TRBD2 (5 bases). V was trimmed by 6 bases and J by 5 bases, leaving 10 bases between them. Germline V CDR1 and CDR2: MGHDK, SYGVNS. The length of the CDR3 is 13 residues. CDR3 residues: CASRADFTGELFF. The DNA of the CDR3 is TGTGCCAGCAGGGCGGACTTTACCGGGGAGCTGTTTTTT.